This is a list of T cell receptor beta chains from one sample in a study of CD8 T cells in ankylosing spondylitis. TCRdb redid the calling of the 5' RACE reads with MiXCR, one entry per CDR3 protein. The sample consists of about 460,000 distinct CDR3 sequences, roughly 5% of them appearing once. What was sequenced was blood, either unsorted or a sorted T cell fraction (not recorded which). The source of these receptors is a male donor with ankylosing spondylitis. The CDR3 runs from the conserved cysteine through the conserved F or W. The order of the fields is V gene, J gene, D gene, clone size, CDR3 DNA, CDR3 protein. A D gene is named only where the DNA matches it firmly. Part of the rows lack a size; the others show once, few, many or a class for expanded clones.

v_call: TRBV6-1
j_call: TRBJ1-3
d_call: -
clone_size: many
cdr3_nt: TGTGCCAGCAGGCCCGCAGGGTGGAGAGACACCATATATTTT
cdr3_aa: CASRPAGWRDTIYF

v_call: TRBV12-3/TRBV12-4
j_call: TRBJ2-2
d_call: -
clone_size: many
cdr3_nt: TGTGCCAGCAGTTTATCTGGGGGGCCCACCGGGGAGCTGTTTTTT
cdr3_aa: CASSLSGGPTGELFF

v_call: TRBV15
j_call: TRBJ2-7
d_call: TRBD1
clone_size: -
cdr3_nt: TGTGCCACCAGCAGAGGGGACAGGGCCTACGAGCAGTACTTC
cdr3_aa: CATSRGDRAYEQYF

v_call: TRBV5-1
j_call: TRBJ2-2
d_call: -
clone_size: many
cdr3_nt: TGCGCCAGCAGCTGGGCCGGGGCGAACACCGGGGAGCTGTTTTTT
cdr3_aa: CASSWAGANTGELFF

v_call: TRBV5-1
j_call: TRBJ2-1
d_call: TRBD1
clone_size: -
cdr3_nt: TGCGCCAGCAGCTCCGGGACAGGGGGTAATGAGCAGTTCTTC
cdr3_aa: CASSSGTGGNEQFF

v_call: TRBV7-9
j_call: TRBJ1-2
d_call: -
clone_size: many
cdr3_nt: TGTGCCAGCAGCTTAGTTTCTACAGACTATGGCTACACCTTC
cdr3_aa: CASSLVSTDYGYTF

v_call: TRBV20-1
j_call: TRBJ2-3
d_call: TRBD2
clone_size: few
cdr3_nt: TGCAGTGCGGTGAGCGGGGGAGAGGCAGATACGCAGTATTTT
cdr3_aa: CSAVSGGEADTQYF

v_call: TRBV5-1
j_call: TRBJ2-3
d_call: TRBD2
clone_size: many
cdr3_nt: TGCGCCAGCGCGGACGGGACTAGCATAAGCACAGATACGCAGTATTTT
cdr3_aa: CASADGTSISTDTQYF

v_call: TRBV20-1
j_call: TRBJ2-5
d_call: TRBD2
clone_size: many
cdr3_nt: TGCAGTGCTCCGGGGGGCGGGAGGGCCCCAGAGACCCAGTACTTC
cdr3_aa: CSAPGGGRAPETQYF

v_call: TRBV10-3
j_call: TRBJ1-4
d_call: -
clone_size: many
cdr3_nt: TGTGCCATCAGTTCCATTATAGATGAAAAACTGTTTTTT
cdr3_aa: CAISSIIDEKLFF

v_call: TRBV7-2
j_call: TRBJ2-1
d_call: -
clone_size: -
cdr3_nt: TGTGCCAGCAGCTTCGCCGCCTCGGAGGGTTGGCAGTTCTTC
cdr3_aa: CASSFAASEGWQFF

v_call: TRBV7-9
j_call: TRBJ1-1
d_call: -
clone_size: many
cdr3_nt: TGTGCCAGCCAACAAGACGGGCTCGTCGGTGAAGCTTTCTTT
cdr3_aa: CASQQDGLVGEAFF

v_call: TRBV5-1
j_call: TRBJ1-1
d_call: -
clone_size: few
cdr3_nt: TGCGCCAGCAGCTTAGGTTCGGTGAACACTGAAGCTTTCTTT
cdr3_aa: CASSLGSVNTEAFF

v_call: TRBV30
j_call: TRBJ2-5
d_call: TRBD2
clone_size: -
cdr3_nt: TGTGCCGGCCAGCGGGGGAACCAAGAGACCCAGTACTTC
cdr3_aa: CAGQRGNQETQYF

v_call: TRBV28
j_call: TRBJ2-7
d_call: -
clone_size: many
cdr3_nt: TGTGCCAGCAGTTCGCTCGGTATGCAGGGACAAAATGCCTACGAGCAGTACTTC
cdr3_aa: CASSSLGMQGQNAYEQYF

v_call: TRBV6-5
j_call: TRBJ2-7
d_call: -
clone_size: many
cdr3_nt: TGTGCCAGCAGTTATAAGCCGATTTCCTACGAGCAGTACTTC
cdr3_aa: CASSYKPISYEQYF

v_call: TRBV7-2
j_call: TRBJ2-3
d_call: TRBD2
clone_size: many
cdr3_nt: TGTGCCAGCAGCTCGCAAGCGGGGCCCACAGATACGCAGTATTTT
cdr3_aa: CASSSQAGPTDTQYF

v_call: TRBV12-3/TRBV12-4
j_call: TRBJ2-3
d_call: TRBD2
clone_size: many
cdr3_nt: TGTGCCAGCAGAAAGGAGTTGGGGGGGGGAGATACGCAGTATTTT
cdr3_aa: CASRKELGGGDTQYF

v_call: TRBV7-9
j_call: TRBJ1-1
d_call: -
clone_size: many
cdr3_nt: TGTGCCAGCAGCCAGACAGCGAACACTGAAGCTTTCTTT
cdr3_aa: CASSQTANTEAFF

v_call: TRBV7-2
j_call: TRBJ2-7
d_call: TRBD2
clone_size: few
cdr3_nt: TGTGCCAGCAGCTCCCGACAGCGGGGCCAATACGAGCAGTACTTC
cdr3_aa: CASSSRQRGQYEQYF

v_call: TRBV2
j_call: TRBJ1-6
d_call: TRBD1
clone_size: few
cdr3_nt: TGTGCCAGCAGAGCCGCCGGGACAGGGGCTAGGTCACCCCTCCACTTT
cdr3_aa: CASRAAGTGARSPLHF

v_call: TRBV29-1
j_call: TRBJ2-3
d_call: -
clone_size: many
cdr3_nt: TGCAGCGTTGACAACAGGGCCACCACAGATACGCAGTATTTT
cdr3_aa: CSVDNRATTDTQYF

v_call: TRBV15
j_call: TRBJ2-3
d_call: TRBD2
clone_size: many
cdr3_nt: TGTGCCACCAGCAGAGATTTAGCGGGAGGGCCTACAGATACGCAGTATTTT
cdr3_aa: CATSRDLAGGPTDTQYF

v_call: TRBV18
j_call: TRBJ1-1
d_call: -
clone_size: many
cdr3_nt: TGTGCCAGCTCAGCCTGGGGTGCTGACACTGAAGCTTTCTTT
cdr3_aa: CASSAWGADTEAFF

v_call: TRBV2
j_call: TRBJ2-1
d_call: -
clone_size: -
cdr3_nt: TGTGCCAGCAAGCGAGGCAATGAGCAGTTCTTC
cdr3_aa: CASKRGNEQFF

v_call: TRBV5-1
j_call: TRBJ1-1
d_call: -
clone_size: many
cdr3_nt: TGCGCCAGCAGCTCCGGGACGTTTAACACTGAAGCTTTCTTT
cdr3_aa: CASSSGTFNTEAFF

v_call: TRBV7-9
j_call: TRBJ2-7
d_call: -
clone_size: -
cdr3_nt: TGTGCCAGCAGCCGAGGGGAGGCAAGCTCCTACGAGCAGTACTTC
cdr3_aa: CASSRGEASSYEQYF

v_call: TRBV7-2
j_call: TRBJ2-7
d_call: -
clone_size: many
cdr3_nt: TGTGCCAGCAGCTTATGGGGCAAACCGGCCGAGCAGTACTTC
cdr3_aa: CASSLWGKPAEQYF

v_call: TRBV20-1
j_call: TRBJ2-1
d_call: -
clone_size: many
cdr3_nt: TGCAGTGCTAGTCATCAAGGGGGGCAGGAGAAGTTCTTC
cdr3_aa: CSASHQGGQEKFF

v_call: TRBV4-2
j_call: TRBJ1-1
d_call: -
clone_size: many
cdr3_nt: TGTGCCAGCAGCCCCGCTTACCAGGGGATGAACACTGAAGCTTTCTTT
cdr3_aa: CASSPAYQGMNTEAFF

v_call: TRBV4-2
j_call: TRBJ1-1
d_call: -
clone_size: many
cdr3_nt: TGTGCCAGCAGCCAAGTGGTCACAGGGATGTTTAAGGCGTTCATAAAAGCTTTCTTT
cdr3_aa: CASSQVVTGMFKAFIKAFF

v_call: TRBV7-8
j_call: TRBJ2-5
d_call: -
clone_size: many
cdr3_nt: TGTGCCAGCAGCGGGTCCTTGGCAGAGACCCAGTACTTC
cdr3_aa: CASSGSLAETQYF

v_call: TRBV7-2
j_call: TRBJ2-3
d_call: -
clone_size: many
cdr3_nt: TGTGCCAGCAGCTTAACTGGCACAGATACGCAGTATTTT
cdr3_aa: CASSLTGTDTQYF

v_call: TRBV5-4
j_call: TRBJ2-1
d_call: TRBD1
clone_size: -
cdr3_nt: TGTGCCAGCGGCTCCGGGACAGAGGATGAGCAGTTCTTC
cdr3_aa: CASGSGTEDEQFF

v_call: TRBV6-1
j_call: TRBJ1-5
d_call: -
clone_size: few
cdr3_nt: TGTGCCAGCGGCCTGGGCTTGGACAATCAGCCCCAGCATTTT
cdr3_aa: CASGLGLDNQPQHF

v_call: TRBV7-2
j_call: TRBJ1-2
d_call: -
clone_size: many
cdr3_nt: TGTGCCAGCAGCCATGACAGAAGGGGAGATGGCTACACCTTC
cdr3_aa: CASSHDRRGDGYTF

v_call: TRBV7-9
j_call: TRBJ1-2
d_call: -
clone_size: many
cdr3_nt: TGTGCCAGCAGCTTAGGGGGCGGGAGCTATGGCTACACCTTC
cdr3_aa: CASSLGGGSYGYTF

v_call: TRBV18
j_call: TRBJ2-3
d_call: -
clone_size: -
cdr3_nt: TGTGCCAGCTCACCATACGTTTCAACTAGCACAGATACGCAGTATTTT
cdr3_aa: CASSPYVSTSTDTQYF

v_call: TRBV7-9
j_call: TRBJ1-6
d_call: -
clone_size: many
cdr3_nt: TGTGCCAGCAGAACGGGGGAAAATTCACCCCTCCACTTT
cdr3_aa: CASRTGENSPLHF

v_call: TRBV5-6
j_call: TRBJ2-2
d_call: -
clone_size: many
cdr3_nt: TGTGCCAGTCGGTGGGGGGTAAACACCGGGGAGCTGTTTTTT
cdr3_aa: CASRWGVNTGELFF

v_call: TRBV27
j_call: TRBJ1-1
d_call: -
clone_size: many
cdr3_nt: TGCGCCAGCAGCTTGACAGTGAACACTGAAGCTTTCTTT
cdr3_aa: CASSLTVNTEAFF

v_call: TRBV5-5
j_call: TRBJ1-2
d_call: -
clone_size: many
cdr3_nt: TGTGCCAGCAGCTTGGGAGACGGCCCCGGGTATGGCTACACCTTC
cdr3_aa: CASSLGDGPGYGYTF

v_call: TRBV10-3
j_call: TRBJ1-3
d_call: -
clone_size: many
cdr3_nt: TGTGCCATCAGGATTCAGGACGGATACTCTGGAAACACCATATATTTT
cdr3_aa: CAIRIQDGYSGNTIYF